These 20 T cell receptor beta chains originate from one sample sequenced in a study of shared clonotypes between healthy human individuals. It was CD45RO-negative cells, positively selected for CCR7, that made up naive CD8 cells, with terminally differentiated effector memory CD45RA+ cells excluded. Method: immunoSEQ multiplex PCR; TCRdb's copy keeps in-frame clones and lacks some. Of about 2.1 million clones in the sample, just under 95% were seen once. Material for sequencing was naive CD8+ T cells from PBMCs. These receptors originate from a man aged 18 to 29 in good health. Some clones in this sample may be carry-over from other donors' samples.

As concerns this clone: Other DNA sequences of this sample code for an identical CDR3. The chain employs TRBV7-9 and TRBJ1-4; the D is unclear. Trimming took off 1 base at V and 10 bases at J, with 4 bases between the two ends. The CDR3 is made up of 11 amino acids. Looked up from germline, CDR1 is SEHNR and CDR2 is FQNEAQ (reference sequence). In DNA form, the CDR3 reads TGTGCCAGCAGCTTAGAGGGAAAACTGTTTTTT. This translates into CASSLEGKLFF.

The CDR3 region has the DNA TGTGCCAGCAGTACGGGGGGGAACACCGGGGAGCTGTTTTTT. Its translation is CASSTGGNTGELFF. The chain recombines TRBV27 with TRBJ2-2; TRBD2 matches at 7 bases. The CDR3 runs to 14 residues. Germline V lookup: CDR1 MNHEY, CDR2 SMNVEV (reference sequence). Trimming removed 5 bases from V and 1 base from J; junction bases left unmatched: 1.

The chain links TRBV27 to TRBJ2-1; TRBD2 matches 8 bases. The CDR3 has 15 amino acids. V shed 2 bases and J 6 bases; nucleotides not matched to a gene: 6. The germline V gene encodes CDR1 MNHEY and CDR2 SMNVEV (reference sequence). This CDR3 is CASSLASGGRNEQFF. In nucleotides, the CDR3 is TGTGCCAGCAGTTTAGCCAGCGGGGGACGCAATGAGCAGTTCTTC.

The chain recombines TRBV9 with TRBJ1-1; 8 bases are shared with TRBD1. Germline V lookup: CDR1 SGDLS, CDR2 YYNGEE. The CDR3 is 14 amino acids. Trimming removed 0 bases from V and 8 bases from J; junction bases left unmatched: 6. CDR3 residues: CASSVGAGDREAFF. DNA of the CDR3: TGTGCCAGCAGCGTAGGGGCGGGGGACAGGGAAGCTTTCTTT.

CDR3 protein: CASSWNSGTSYNEQFF. In nucleotides, the CDR3 is TGTGCCAGCAGTTGGAATAGCGGAACCTCCTACAATGAGCAGTTCTTC. The genes are TRBV28 and TRBJ2-1; D is perhaps TRBD2 (6 bases). Deletions cut 4 bases from V and 0 bases from J, with 13 bases between. The CDR3 is 16 residues long. Germline CDR1 MDHEN, CDR2 SYDVKM.

The rearrangement uses TRBV4-1 and TRBJ2-1, with D hard to call. The CDR3 is made up of 15 amino acids. CDR1 is MGHRA and CDR2 is YSYEKL in the germline V gene. V dropped 4 bases and J dropped 2 bases, with 12 bases sitting between them. The CDR3 coding sequence is TGCGCCAGCAGCCGAAGCCTAGAGCCCTACAATGAGCAGTTCTTC. It is translated as CASSRSLEPYNEQFF.

The V call is TRBV19, the J call TRBJ2-7; D is unresolved. This CDR3 has 13 residues. The germline CDR1 and CDR2 sequences are LNHDA and SQIVND (reference sequence). The V and J ends lost 3 bases and 5 bases respectively, with 11 bases between them. Here the CDR3 reads CASSMAVPNEQYF. CDR3 bases: TGTGCCAGTAGTATGGCCGTTCCCAACGAGCAGTACTTC.

This chain connects TRBV2 to TRBJ2-7; D perhaps matches TRBD1 (6 bases). V lost 4 bases, J lost 0 bases, and 16 bases lay in between. This CDR3 comprises 16 residues. The germline CDR1 and CDR2 sequences are SNHLY and FYNNEI. CDR3 amino acids: CASSVRRTALSYEQYF. The CDR3 DNA follows: TGTGCCAGCAGTGTCCGTCGGACAGCGCTCTCCTACGAGCAGTACTTC.

The J gene is TRBJ2-5, the V gene TRBV7-3; a weak D match, TRBD1 (5 bases). V was cut by 8 bases and J by 4 bases, with 11 bases left in between. The germline V gene encodes CDR1 SGHTA and CDR2 FQGTGA. CDR3 length: 12 amino acids. CDR3 amino acids: CASLVGLETQYF. CDR3 nucleotides: TGTGCCAGCCTCGTGGGGCTAGAGACCCAGTACTTC.

This chain connects TRBV7-9 to TRBJ2-2; D perhaps matches TRBD2 (6 bases). The CDR3 is 16 residues long. The V gene's germline CDR1 is SEHNR and CDR2 FQNEAQ (reference sequence). Trimming removed 2 bases at V and 6 bases at J, with 16 bases between. The CDR3 spells CASSLLAHPTAGELFF. The CDR3 DNA follows: TGTGCCAGCAGCTTACTAGCGCACCCCACCGCCGGGGAGCTGTTTTTT.

The J gene is TRBJ2-1, the V gene TRBV5-6, with 8 positions matching TRBD1. Germline CDR1 SGHDT, CDR2 YYEEEE. The J segment lost 5 bases and the V segment lost 5 bases, leaving 3 bases of the junction unmatched. This CDR3 spans 13 amino acids. CDR3 nucleotide sequence: TGTGCCAGCAGTCGACAGGGGAACAATGAGCAGTTCTTC. This translates into CASSRQGNNEQFF.

The count of this clone is one. The V gene is TRBV27, the J gene TRBJ2-7; D possibly corresponds to TRBD2 (5 bases). CDR3 size: 15 residues. Germline loops: CDR1 MNHEY, CDR2 SMNVEV (reference sequence). Trimming pared 5 bases from V and 3 bases from J, leaving 17 bases between. CDR3 residues: CASSPLMREFYEQYF. The CDR3 DNA reads TGTGCCAGCAGTCCCCTCATGAGGGAGTTCTACGAGCAGTACTTC.

The CDR3: CASSPGTDLREQYF. DNA for the CDR3: TGTGCCAGCAGCCCAGGGACAGACCTTCGCGAGCAGTACTTC. The chain recombines TRBV11-2 with TRBJ2-7, with TRBD1 matching 7 bases. V lost 5 bases, J lost 6 bases, and 10 bases stayed unmatched. Germline lookup yields CDR1 SGHAT and CDR2 FQNNGV. The CDR3 contains 14 residues. The full variable domain, in which reference TRBV11-2 and TRBJ2-7 provide the parts outside the CDR3, is EAGVAQSPRYKIIEKRQSVAFWCNPISGHATLYWYQQILGQGPKLLIQFQNNGVVDDSQLPKDRFSAERLKGVDSTLKIQPAKLEDSAVYLCASSPGTDLREQYFGPGTRLTVT.

This chain joins TRBV7-9 and TRBJ1-1, with a possible D match to TRBD1 (5 bases). This CDR3 is built from 17 residues. V lost 5 bases and J 5 bases, leaving 24 bases between the germline ends. CDR1 SEHNR and CDR2 FQNEAQ come from the germline V gene (reference sequence). The CDR3 region has the DNA TGTGCCAGCAGCCCACCCCGGGGCAGTACAAAGGGGACTGAAGCTTTCTTT. Its translation is CASSPPRGSTKGTEAFF.

The rearrangement links TRBV4-1 to TRBJ2-3, with 10 bases identical to TRBD2. The germline V gene has CDR1 MGHRA and CDR2 YSYEKL. The ends lost 1 base at V and 0 bases at J; junction bases unmatched: 13. The CDR3 runs to 20 residues. Written as DNA, the CDR3 is TGCGCCAGCAGCCAAGGCGGGTGGCTAGCGGGAGTGGGAAGCACAGATACGCAGTATTTT. Residues: CASSQGGWLAGVGSTDTQYF.

This chain links TRBV4-2 with TRBJ2-7, with 10 bases matching TRBD2. The V gene's germline CDR1 is LGHNA and CDR2 YNFKEQ. V shed 0 bases, J shed 2 bases, and the junction held 13 bases outside the gene matches. The CDR3 runs 19 residues. The DNA of the CDR3 is TGTGCCAGCAGCCAAGATAGTCGTGTCGGACTAGCGGAAACCTACGAGCAGTACTTC. Translated, it gives CASSQDSRVGLAETYEQYF.

The chain recombines TRBV27 with TRBJ2-7; 11 positions agree with TRBD2. With 5 bases clipped from V and 0 bases from J, the junction kept 12 bases outside the gene matches. Germline V gene data show CDR1 as MNHEY and CDR2 as SMNVEV (reference sequence). The CDR3 contains 18 residues. In DNA form, the CDR3 reads TGTGCCAGCAGTGCAAGAGGGACTAGCGGACAGCTCTCCTACGAGCAGTACTTC. It codes for CASSARGTSGQLSYEQYF.

This clone appeared once. Different DNA sequences within this sample yield the same CDR3. This rearrangement joins TRBV5-1 to TRBJ2-3; no clear D. The germline V gene has CDR1 SGHRS and CDR2 YFSETQ. V lost 2 bases and J lost 0, with 7 bases in between. The CDR3 contains 14 residues. The CDR3 bases are TGCGCCAGCAGCTTAGACCGTAGCACAGATACGCAGTATTTT. Translation gives CASSLDRSTDTQYF. Full variable domain (outside the CDR3, taken from reference TRBV5-1 and TRBJ2-3): KAGVTQTPRYLIKTRGQQVTLSCSPISGHRSVSWYQQTPGQGLQFLFEYFSETQRNKGNFPGRFSGRQFSNSRSEMNVSTLELGDSALYLCASSLDRSTDTQYFGPGTRLTVL.

The V gene is TRBV4-1, the J gene TRBJ2-2, with D possibly matching TRBD2 (7 bases). Trimming shortened V by 4 bases and J by 6 bases, and 18 bases separated the two germline ends. This CDR3 has 16 residues. CDR1 is MGHRA, CDR2 YSYEKL, per germline. CDR3: CASSPLGRGAAGELFF. The CDR3 bases are TGCGCCAGCAGCCCACTCGGACGGGGGGCAGCCGGGGAGCTGTTTTTT.

V usage is TRBV5-6 and J usage is TRBJ2-7, with 7 bases that match TRBD1. CDR1 is SGHDT and CDR2 is YYEEEE in the germline V gene. The CDR3 is 15 residues long. With 0 bases clipped from V and 0 bases from J, the junction kept 3 bases outside the gene matches. This chain's CDR3 is CASSLDRGFSYEQYF. Here the CDR3 DNA reads TGTGCCAGCAGCTTGGACAGGGGATTCTCCTACGAGCAGTACTTC.